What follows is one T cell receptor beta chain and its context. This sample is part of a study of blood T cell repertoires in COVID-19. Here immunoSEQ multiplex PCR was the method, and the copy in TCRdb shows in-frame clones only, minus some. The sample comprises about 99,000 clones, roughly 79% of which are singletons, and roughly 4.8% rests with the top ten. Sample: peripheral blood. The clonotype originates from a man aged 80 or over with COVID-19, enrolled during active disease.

Here the CDR3 reads CASSLGARETQYF. The CDR3 DNA reads as TGTGCCAGCAGTTTGGGGGCCCGGGAGACCCAGTACTTC. The chain carries TRBV12-3 or TRBV12-4 and TRBJ2-5, with a weak D call TRBD1 (6 bases). This CDR3 has 13 amino acids. The V end lost 3 bases, the J end lost 5 bases, and 10 bases lay between the germline ends.